The 9 T cell receptor beta chains given below trace back to one sample, sequenced in a study of beta chain features in type 1 diabetes. General observations from the study: A moderate, significant TCRB CDR3 shortening appeared in type 1 diabetes across four CD4+ subsets.

Every isolated RNA sample was fully reverse transcribed, so sequencing captured expressed TCRB transcripts. The data were produced by immunoSEQ multiplex PCR, yet TCRdb's version contains in-frame clones alone and is incomplete. The repertoire holds a few hundred thousand clones, with over 8.5% as singletons. These receptors have no identified antigens. What was sequenced was central memory CD4+ T cells from blood. The receptors derive from a man under 40 with type 1 diabetes.

The rearrangement joins TRBV2 to TRBJ2-1; D is unclear. Germline loops: CDR1 SNHLY, CDR2 FYNNEI. CDR3 length: 17 residues. Deletions cut 6 bases from V and 0 bases from J, with 18 bases between. CDR3 loop: CASREHLSVSSYNEQFF. Written as DNA, the CDR3 is TGTGCCAGCAGGGAACACCTGTCGGTTAGCTCCTACAATGAGCAGTTCTTC.

This clone has just a few counts. The J gene is TRBJ1-3, the V gene TRBV2; D is unresolved. Germline CDR1 is SNHLY and CDR2 is FYNNEI. Trimming removed 5 bases from V and 0 bases from J, with 14 bases in between. The CDR3 runs 16 residues. CDR3: CASSFRALLSGNTIYF. As DNA, the CDR3 is TGTGCCAGCAGTTTCCGGGCCCTACTCTCTGGAAACACCATATATTTT.

The genes are TRBV4-1 and TRBJ1-2; 8 nucleotides align to TRBD1. With 4 bases clipped from V and 8 bases from J, the junction kept 6 bases outside the gene matches. The germline gives CDR1 MGHRA, CDR2 YSYEKL. There are 13 residues in the CDR3. CDR3 in DNA: TGCGCCAGCAGCCCAGACAGGGGAAGGGGCTACACCTTC. This gives the protein CASSPDRGRGYTF.

This clone was seen a handful of times. The chain couples TRBV2 to TRBJ2-5; D uncertain. This CDR3 is 11 amino acids long. Deletions cut 3 bases from V and 6 bases from J, with 5 bases between. Germline-derived CDR1 and CDR2 are SNHLY and FYNNEI. This CDR3 is CASSDVQTQYF. The CDR3 DNA is TGTGCCAGCAGTGACGTCCAGACCCAGTACTTC.

On this clone itself: Mismatch with germline at one junction end may stem from a read error. The rearrangement links TRBV7-8 to TRBJ1-5; D is perhaps TRBD1 (5 bases). CDR1 and CDR2 (germline): SGHVS, FQNEAQ. This CDR3 has 15 amino acids. The CDR3 DNA follows: TGTGCCAGCAGCCTAGCGGGTTACAGGAATCAGCCCCAGCATTTT. Its translation is CASSLAGYRNQPQHF.

The V and J genes are TRBV6-1 and TRBJ2-7; D not certain. This CDR3 is built from 14 residues. Between the trimmed V and J ends, which lost 5 bases and 2 bases, there was a span of 13 bases. The germline CDR1 and CDR2 sequences are MNHNS and SASEGT. The CDR3 coding sequence is TGTGCCAGCAGTTTCGACATTCCCGCCTACGAGCAGTACTTC. This codes for CASSFDIPAYEQYF.

The J gene is TRBJ2-1, the V gene TRBV27; 8 bases align to TRBD2. Germline loops: CDR1 MNHEY, CDR2 SMNVEV (reference sequence). This CDR3 is built from 15 residues. V dropped 10 bases and J dropped 4; count of bases not matched to a gene: 12. In DNA form, the CDR3 reads TGTGCCACCCACCCCCGGGAGGGAAGTTACAATGAGCAGTTCTTC. Translated, it gives CATHPREGSYNEQFF.

There are a few counts of this clone. The chain combines TRBV10-1 with TRBJ1-5; maybe TRBD1 (5 bases). The ends were cut back, 6 bases at V and 7 bases at J, with 16 bases in the middle. Germline CDR1 and CDR2: WNHNN and SYGVQD (reference sequence). CDR3 size: 14 residues. The CDR3 sequence: CASSNGASGQPQHF. The CDR3 nucleotides read TGCGCCAGCAGCAATGGGGCGAGTGGCCAGCCCCAGCATTTT.

This clone has just a few counts. The gene calls are TRBV20-1 and TRBJ1-5; 9 bases line up with TRBD1. The V segment lost 5 bases and the J segment 9 bases; nucleotides outside the gene matches: 2. This CDR3 has 11 residues. CDR1 is DFQATT and CDR2 is SNEGSKA in the germline V gene (reference sequence). DNA for the CDR3: TGCAGTGCTGTGACAGGGGGGCCCCAGCATTTT. Its translation: CSAVTGGPQHF.